These 32 T cell receptor beta chains were all obtained from the same sample, sequenced in a study of blood T cell repertoires in COVID-19. The protocol was immunoSEQ multiplex PCR, while the TCRdb copy is restricted to in-frame clones and leaves out a portion. Here the sample spans about 350,000 clones, almost 90% being singletons. Sequenced sample: PBMCs or T cells enriched from blood (not recorded which). These TCRs come from a woman aged 25-40 years who had been exposed to COVID-19.

The chain joins TRBV9 to TRBJ2-3, with TRBD2 identical over 10 bases. The CDR3 has 14 amino acids. Per the germline V gene, CDR1 is SGDLS and CDR2 is YYNGEE. Trimming removed 3 bases from V and 4 bases from J; junction bases left unmatched: 2. CDR3 sequence: CASSGGTSADTQYF. The CDR3 nucleotides are TGTGCCAGCAGCGGAGGGACTAGCGCAGATACGCAGTATTTT.

J is TRBJ2-1 and V is TRBV25-1, with D perhaps matching TRBD1 (6 bases). V lost 11 bases and J 2 bases, leaving 13 bases between the germline ends. This CDR3 region has 13 residues. The germline gives CDR1 MGHDK, CDR2 SYGVNS. The CDR3 sequence is CAVRQAPYNEQFF. The CDR3 DNA reads as TGTGCCGTGAGACAGGCCCCCTACAATGAGCAGTTCTTC.

CDR3 loop: CASSRSSTYEQYF. The CDR3, as DNA: TGTGCCAGCAGCCGGTCTAGTACCTACGAGCAGTACTTC. The chain recombines TRBV21-1 with TRBJ2-7; the table's D call of TRBD2 was not tested on the DNA. TRBV21-1 constitutes a pseudogene. The CDR3 totals 13 residues.

The V call is TRBV4-1, the J call TRBJ2-7, with D maybe TRBD1 (6 bases). CDR1 is MGHRA and CDR2 is YSYEKL in the germline V gene. V was pared by 6 bases and J by 2 bases, with 14 bases between. The CDR3 extends over 14 amino acids. The CDR3 loop reads CASSWTEETYEQYF. The CDR3 nucleotides are TGCGCCAGCAGTTGGACAGAAGAAACCTACGAGCAGTACTTC.

This chain joins TRBV11-1 and TRBJ1-1, with 7 nucleotides matching TRBD1. This CDR3 contains 15 residues. V gave up 8 bases and J gave up 5 bases; unmatched junction bases: 14. CDR1 is SGHAT and CDR2 is FQDESV in the germline V gene (reference sequence). The CDR3 protein is CASLNRRDSWTEAFF. CDR3 in DNA: TGTGCCAGCCTCAACCGGCGGGACAGTTGGACTGAAGCTTTCTTT.

The gene calls are TRBV28 and TRBJ2-7; D remains ambiguous. CDR1 is MDHEN, CDR2 SYDVKM, per germline. V was clipped by 2 bases and J by 0 bases, with 20 bases between them. The CDR3 runs to 18 residues. CDR3 DNA: TGTGCCAGCAGTTTAGACCGGAACTCGCAGCGCAGCTCCTACGAGCAGTACTTC. Translated, it gives CASSLDRNSQRSSYEQYF.

The chain recombines TRBV27 with TRBJ2-1, with D perhaps matching TRBD2 (5 bases). Germline values: CDR1 MNHEY, CDR2 SMNVEV (reference sequence). Trimming pared 2 bases from V and 0 bases from J, leaving 20 bases between. This CDR3 contains 19 residues. The DNA of the CDR3 is TGTGCCAGCAGTTTAGGGATCGGCGGGTCCCTGAGCTCCTACAATGAGCAGTTCTTC. Its protein is CASSLGIGGSLSSYNEQFF.

V and J are TRBV11-2 and TRBJ2-7, with 8 bases identical to TRBD1. The CDR3 has 15 residues. V was clipped by 6 bases and J by 2 bases; unmatched bases: 9. The V gene's germline CDR1 is SGHAT and CDR2 FQNNGV. In DNA form, the CDR3 reads TGTGCCAGCAGACGCGGACAGGGAGGAACCTACGAGCAGTACTTC. Translating gives CASRRGQGGTYEQYF.

This sequence joins TRBV5-1 and TRBJ2-1, with TRBD2 identical over 11 bases. The CDR3 length is 16 residues. Germline V gives CDR1 SGHRS, CDR2 YFSETQ. J was trimmed by 2 bases and V by 1 base; bases with no gene match: 2. CDR3 sequence: CASSLTTSGAYNEQFF. The CDR3 DNA is TGCGCCAGCAGCTTGACGACTAGCGGGGCCTACAATGAGCAGTTCTTC.

The chain joins TRBV19 to TRBJ1-2; 10 nucleotides line up with TRBD1. The CDR3 totals 14 residues. The germline V gene encodes CDR1 LNHDA and CDR2 SQIVND (reference sequence). The junction had 10 bases not matched to a gene; V was cut back by 7 bases and J by 8 bases. Here the CDR3 reads CASTLSTGGRGYTF. The CDR3 DNA follows: TGTGCCAGTACCTTATCGACAGGGGGCCGGGGCTACACCTTC.

The rearrangement links TRBV9 to TRBJ2-7; 13 bases align to TRBD2. This CDR3 contains 14 residues. The ends lost 4 bases at V and 5 bases at J; junction bases unmatched: 3. CDR1 and CDR2 (germline): SGDLS, YYNGEE. The CDR3: CASSIGLAGDEQYF. CDR3 bases: TGTGCCAGCAGCATTGGACTAGCGGGAGACGAGCAGTACTTC.

The chain carries TRBV4-1 and TRBJ2-3, with 7 bases aligning to TRBD2. Germline V gene lookup returns CDR1 MGHRA and CDR2 YSYEKL. V was clipped by 1 base and J by 3 bases; unmatched bases: 4. The CDR3 sequence is 15 residues long. CDR3 sequence (DNA): TGCGCCAGCAGCCAAGGCGGGAGCTATACAGATACGCAGTATTTT. Translation gives CASSQGGSYTDTQYF.

The chain joins TRBV28 to TRBJ1-1, with a tentative D call TRBD1 (5 bases). With 6 bases removed from V and 5 bases from J, the gap between germline ends came to 13 bases. Germline V gene lookup returns CDR1 MDHEN and CDR2 SYDVKM. The CDR3 sequence is 13 residues long. CDR3 in amino acids: CASRMVGGTEAFF. As DNA, the CDR3 is TGTGCCAGCAGGATGGTCGGGGGGACTGAAGCTTTCTTT.

The chain employs TRBV19 and TRBJ2-7, with TRBD1 identical over 11 bases. The J segment lost 1 base and the V segment lost 5 bases, leaving 10 bases of the junction unmatched. The CDR3 runs 17 residues. Germline values: CDR1 LNHDA, CDR2 SQIVND (reference sequence). The CDR3 sequence is CASSQMGQGVGSYEQYF. As DNA, the CDR3 is TGTGCCAGTAGTCAAATGGGACAGGGGGTTGGGTCCTACGAGCAGTACTTC.

This clone occurred a few times. The chain combines TRBV19 with TRBJ2-2; 8 bases align to TRBD2. V lost 3 bases to trimming and J lost 7 bases; unmatched junction nucleotides: 16. Germline CDR1 LNHDA, CDR2 SQIVND (reference sequence). This CDR3 has 18 residues. The CDR3 protein is CASSIQREWFGRGGELFF. For the CDR3, the DNA is TGTGCCAGTAGTATCCAGCGGGAGTGGTTTGGTAGGGGCGGGGAGCTGTTTTTT.

This clone is a singleton in its sample. The V call is TRBV7-9, the J call TRBJ2-5, with 8 bases matching TRBD1. The J segment lost 5 bases and the V segment lost 2 bases, leaving 4 bases of the junction unmatched. This CDR3 spans 14 amino acids. The germline V gene has CDR1 SEHNR and CDR2 FQNEAQ (reference sequence). The CDR3 reads CASSLTQGAETQYF. In DNA, the CDR3 is TGTGCCAGCAGCTTAACGCAGGGGGCCGAGACCCAGTACTTC.

The J gene is TRBJ2-5, the V gene TRBV24-1; D perhaps matches TRBD1 (5 bases). CDR1 is KGHDR, CDR2 SFDVKD, per germline. The CDR3 has 15 amino acids. Trimming left V 2 bases short and J 2 bases short, with 11 bases between. The CDR3 DNA reads TGTGCCACCAGTGATTGGGCAGGGCCGCAAGAGACCCAGTACTTC. This translates into CATSDWAGPQETQYF.

The chain joins TRBV7-8 to TRBJ2-3; the D gene is possibly TRBD2 (5 bases). Per the germline V gene, CDR1 is SGHVS and CDR2 is FQNEAQ. V was clipped by 8 bases and J by 6 bases, with 9 bases between them. The CDR3 has 11 amino acids. CDR3 protein: CASGGGDTQYF. CDR3 bases: TGTGCCAGCGGAGGTGGGGATACGCAGTATTTT.

The gene calls are TRBV18 and TRBJ2-5; 10 bases fit TRBD2. The CDR3 totals 14 residues. Germline values: CDR1 KGHSH, CDR2 LQKENI. Trimming cost V 8 bases and J 7 bases; bases outside gene matches: 10. CDR3 loop: CASHSPVAGGTQYF. DNA for the CDR3: TGTGCCAGCCACTCACCAGTAGCGGGAGGGACCCAGTACTTC.

This chain links TRBV5-1 with TRBJ2-7; tentatively, D is TRBD2 (7 bases). CDR1 SGHRS and CDR2 YFSETQ come from the germline V gene. This CDR3 region has 15 residues. Deletions cut 4 bases from V and 5 bases from J, with 19 bases between. The CDR3 nucleotides read TGCGCCAGCAGCGGCGTAGGGGGGGCATTCCACGAGCAGTACTTC. Protein sequence: CASSGVGGAFHEQYF.

J is TRBJ1-5 and V is TRBV28; a possible D gene is TRBD1 (5 bases). The CDR3 covers 15 residues. CDR1 is MDHEN and CDR2 is SYDVKM in the germline V gene. V dropped 8 bases and J dropped 5 bases, with 19 bases sitting between them. CDR3 nucleotide sequence: TGTGCCAGCTTACCCCTAGACAGAATAGATCAGCCCCAGCATTTT. Protein sequence: CASLPLDRIDQPQHF.

The V call is TRBV11-3, the J call TRBJ2-5; D is perhaps TRBD2 (5 bases). Germline V lookup: CDR1 SGHNT, CDR2 YENEEA. Trimming stripped 1 base from V and 5 bases from J, with 8 bases between. This CDR3 comprises 13 residues. This CDR3 is CASSLALVETQYF. In DNA, the CDR3 is TGTGCCAGCAGCTTAGCACTAGTGGAGACCCAGTACTTC.

The chain links TRBV28 to TRBJ1-4; the D gene is possibly TRBD1 (5 bases). V lost 8 bases, J lost 8 bases, and 18 bases lay in between. Looked up from germline, CDR1 is MDHEN and CDR2 is SYDVKM. The CDR3 has 14 residues. This CDR3 reads CASSLGGEGEKLFF. For the CDR3, the DNA is TGTGCCAGCTCACTTGGGGGGGAGGGGGAAAAACTGTTTTTT. Supplemented by reference TRBV28 and TRBJ1-4, the full variable domain reads DVKVTQSSRYLVKRTGEKVFLECVQDMDHENMFWYRQDPGLGLRLIYFSYDVKMKEKGDIPEGYSVSREKKERFSLILESASTNQTSMYLCASSLGGEGEKLFFGSGTQLSVL.

Comment on this clone: The germline gene is not matched at one end of the junction; a read error may be the cause. The rearrangement links TRBV9 to TRBJ1-1; TRBD1 is a possible D gene (5 bases). Germline CDR1 is SGDLS and CDR2 is YYNGEE. CDR3 length: 15 residues. The CDR3 DNA reads TGTGCCAGTAGCGACGACTCGGGGGACGGCACTGAAGCTTTCTTT. Protein sequence: CASSDDSGDGTEAFF.

This clone has a single count. CDR3 in amino acids: CASRSQGSDGYTF. DNA of the CDR3: TGTGCCAGCAGGAGCCAGGGATCCGATGGCTACACCTTC. The V call is TRBV6-5, the J call TRBJ1-2, with a tentative D call TRBD1 (5 bases). CDR1 is MNHEY and CDR2 is SVGAGI in the germline V gene. V gave up 6 bases and J gave up 6 bases, with 14 bases separating them. This CDR3 has 13 amino acids.

CDR3 residues: CASGAGGNQPQHF. The CDR3 bases are TGTGCCAGTGGGGCAGGGGGCAATCAGCCCCAGCATTTT. The chain joins TRBV9 to TRBJ1-5, with D maybe TRBD1 (6 bases). The CDR3 is 13 amino acids. The ends were cut back, 8 bases at V and 2 bases at J, with 11 bases in the middle. CDR1 is SGDLS, CDR2 YYNGEE, per germline.

The rearrangement links TRBV6-1 to TRBJ2-2, with 8 positions matching TRBD1. The CDR3 totals 16 residues. The V gene end was trimmed by 4 bases and the J gene end by 6 bases; junction bases not matched to a gene: 10. Germline V gives CDR1 MNHNS, CDR2 SASEGT. The CDR3 DNA is TGTGCCAGCAGTGTAAGGACAGGGACGATTTCCGGGGAGCTGTTTTTT. This sequence encodes CASSVRTGTISGELFF.

The chain employs TRBV6-5 and TRBJ2-5; 7 positions match TRBD2. The germline CDR1 and CDR2 sequences are MNHEY and SVGAGI. The CDR3 extends over 16 amino acids. The junction had 11 bases not matched to a gene; V was cut back by 2 bases and J by 5 bases. The CDR3 spells CASSYGASGTGETQYF. The CDR3, as DNA: TGTGCCAGCAGTTACGGGGCTAGCGGAACCGGGGAGACCCAGTACTTC.

Notes on this clone: Within the sample, other DNA sequences also encode this same CDR3. J is TRBJ2-3 and V is TRBV19; TRBD2 agrees at 8 bases. Germline V CDR1 and CDR2: LNHDA, SQIVND (reference sequence). V was clipped by 4 bases and J by 0 bases; unmatched bases: 3. This CDR3 has 15 amino acids. The CDR3 sequence: CASSTLAASTDTQYF. Written as DNA, the CDR3 is TGTGCCAGTAGTACACTAGCGGCTAGCACAGATACGCAGTATTTT.

The V call is TRBV9, the J call TRBJ2-7; 7 nucleotides agree with TRBD1. J lost 0 bases, V lost 3 bases, and 12 bases had no gene match. Germline V gene sequence: CDR1 SGDLS, CDR2 YYNGEE. The CDR3 covers 17 residues. The CDR3 nucleotides read TGTGCCAGCAGCGCCCCATCCGCGACAGGGTACTCCTACGAGCAGTACTTC. It specifies CASSAPSATGYSYEQYF.

The J gene is TRBJ1-5, the V gene TRBV6-1, with TRBD1 identical over 9 bases. V lost 0 bases and J lost 5; bases outside the gene matches: 2. Per the germline V gene, CDR1 is MNHNS and CDR2 is SASEGT. This CDR3 is built from 15 residues. CDR3 sequence: CASSEAWTGDQPQHF. For the CDR3, the DNA is TGTGCCAGCAGTGAAGCGTGGACAGGGGATCAGCCCCAGCATTTT.

The rearrangement joins TRBV19 to TRBJ1-1; D remains ambiguous. This CDR3 is built from 13 residues. V was cut by 4 bases and J by 9 bases, with 15 bases left in between. Germline V gives CDR1 LNHDA, CDR2 SQIVND (reference sequence). CDR3 nucleotide sequence: TGTGCCAGTAGTACGATTTTCGGGGAACAAGCTTTCTTT. Protein sequence: CASSTIFGEQAFF.